A single sample gave rise to the 2 T cell receptor beta chains below, sequenced in a study of Tregs in tolerant kidney transplant recipients. The table came from immunoSEQ multiplex PCR; TCRdb's copy has only in-frame clones and leaves some out. Among hundreds of thousands of clones listed, 80% to 85% were seen once. Sequenced input: CD4+ T cells from blood. The receptors shown here come from a human donor in good health.

The CDR3 here is CAWSEGRVTEAFF. The CDR3 DNA is TGTGCCTGGAGTGAAGGACGGGTCACTGAAGCTTTCTTT. The chain recombines TRBV30 with TRBJ1-1, with D hard to call. The CDR3 sequence is 13 residues long. Germline CDR1 GTSNPN, CDR2 SVGIG (reference sequence). Deletions cut 1 base from V and 4 bases from J, with 10 bases between.

The chain couples TRBV18 to TRBJ1-2; 8 nucleotides line up with TRBD1. Germline loops: CDR1 KGHSH, CDR2 LQKENI. V was pared by 2 bases and J by 3 bases, with 8 bases of the junction left unmatched. The CDR3 runs to 16 residues. The CDR3 DNA is TGTGCCAGCTCACCATCCTTGGACAGGGCAGACTATGGCTACACCTTC. Translated, it gives CASSPSLDRADYGYTF.